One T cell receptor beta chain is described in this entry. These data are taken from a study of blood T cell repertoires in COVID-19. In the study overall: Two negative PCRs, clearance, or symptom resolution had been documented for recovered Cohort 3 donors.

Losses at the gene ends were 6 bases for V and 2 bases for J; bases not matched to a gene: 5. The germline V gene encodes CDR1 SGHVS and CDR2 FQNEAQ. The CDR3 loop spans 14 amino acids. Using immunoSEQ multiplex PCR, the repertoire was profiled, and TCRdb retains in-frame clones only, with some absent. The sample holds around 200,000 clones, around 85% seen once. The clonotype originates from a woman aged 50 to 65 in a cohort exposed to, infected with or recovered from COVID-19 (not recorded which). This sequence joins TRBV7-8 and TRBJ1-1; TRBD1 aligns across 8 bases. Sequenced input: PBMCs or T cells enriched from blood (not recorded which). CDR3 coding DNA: TGTGCCAGCAGTCCCGACAGGGGAAACACTGAAGCTTTCTTT. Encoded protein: CASSPDRGNTEAFF.